Each of the 3 T cell receptor beta chains below was sequenced from the same sample in a study of blood T cell repertoires in COVID-19. Method: immunoSEQ multiplex PCR; TCRdb's copy keeps in-frame clones and lacks some. Here the sample spans 15,000 to 20,000 clones, 81% being singletons. Sequenced input: peripheral blood. The receptor source for this set is a man aged 60-69 years with acute or convalescent COVID-19.

The rearrangement links TRBV19 to TRBJ1-1; no reliable D call. CDR1 and CDR2 from the germline V gene are LNHDA and SQIVND (reference sequence). V lost 3 bases to trimming and J lost 1 base, with 9 bases between them. This CDR3 region has 14 residues. The CDR3 spells CASSMSTANTEAFF. CDR3 sequence (DNA): TGTGCCAGTAGTATGAGTACAGCGAACACTGAAGCTTTCTTT. The whole variable domain, remainder taken from reference TRBV19 and TRBJ1-1, is DGGITQSPKYLFRKEGQNVTLSCEQNLNHDAMYWYRQDPGQGLRLIYYSQIVNDFQKGDIAEGYSVSREKKESFPLTVTSAQKNPTAFYLCASSMSTANTEAFFGQGTRLTVV.

The rearrangement links TRBV2 to TRBJ1-6; 10 bases are a match to TRBD1. V shed 11 bases, J shed 10 bases, and the junction held 8 bases outside the gene matches. The germline V gene encodes CDR1 SNHLY and CDR2 FYNNEI. The CDR3 consists of 13 residues. CDR3 DNA: TGTGCCGGACGGGACAGGGGACGGTCACCCCTCCACTTT. This codes for CAGRDRGRSPLHF.

This chain connects TRBV5-1 to TRBJ2-1; D is perhaps TRBD2 (6 bases). In germline, CDR1 is SGHRS, CDR2 YFSETQ. The CDR3 covers 13 residues. The V and J ends lost 4 bases and 9 bases respectively, with 14 bases between them. CDR3 sequence: CASSPGTLTEQFF. The CDR3 coding sequence is TGCGCCAGCAGCCCCGGGACTCTGACTGAGCAGTTCTTC.